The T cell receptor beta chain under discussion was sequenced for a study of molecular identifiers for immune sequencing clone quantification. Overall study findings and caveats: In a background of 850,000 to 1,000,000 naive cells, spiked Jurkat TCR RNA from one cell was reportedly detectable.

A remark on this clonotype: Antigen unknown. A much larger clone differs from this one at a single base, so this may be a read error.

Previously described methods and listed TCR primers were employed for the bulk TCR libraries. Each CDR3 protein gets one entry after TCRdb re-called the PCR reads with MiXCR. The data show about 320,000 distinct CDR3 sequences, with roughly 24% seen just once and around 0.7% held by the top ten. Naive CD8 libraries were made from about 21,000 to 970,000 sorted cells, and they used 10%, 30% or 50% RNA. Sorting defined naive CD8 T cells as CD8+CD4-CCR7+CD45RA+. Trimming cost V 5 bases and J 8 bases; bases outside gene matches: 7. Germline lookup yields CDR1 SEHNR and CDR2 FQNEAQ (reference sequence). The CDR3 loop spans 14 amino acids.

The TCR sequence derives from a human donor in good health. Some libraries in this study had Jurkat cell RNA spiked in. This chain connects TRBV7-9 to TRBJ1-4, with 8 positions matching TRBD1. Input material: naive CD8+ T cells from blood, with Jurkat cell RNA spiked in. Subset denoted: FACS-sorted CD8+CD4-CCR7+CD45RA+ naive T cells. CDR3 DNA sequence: TGTGCCAGCAGCCCCCGGGACAGGACCGAAAAACTGTTTTTT. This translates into CASSPRDRTEKLFF.